A selection of T cell receptor beta chains follows, all from one sample in a study of blood T cell repertoires in COVID-19. Sequenced by immunoSEQ multiplex PCR; TCRdb stores in-frame clones only, minus some. The data show about 240,000 clones, around 90% seen once. Material for sequencing was peripheral blood. The receptors shown here come from a man in his sixties who had recovered from COVID-19. Each CDR3 is given with its conserved first and last residue. A D gene is named only where the DNA matches it firmly. Part of the rows lack a size; the others show once, few, many or a class for expanded clones.

d_gene: TRBD2; j_gene: TRBJ2-7; abundance: .; len: 13; v_gene: TRBV19; CDR3aa: CATRAGPAYEQYF; CDR3nt: TGTGCCACCCGAGCGGGGCCGGCCTACGAGCAGTACTTC
d_gene: TRBD2; j_gene: TRBJ2-2; abundance: once; len: 17; v_gene: TRBV3-1/TRBV3-2; CDR3aa: CASSQDPAGGHVGELFF; CDR3nt: TGTGCCAGCAGCCAAGACCCCGCGGGGGGGCATGTCGGGGAGCTGTTTTTT
d_gene: TRBD2; j_gene: TRBJ2-3; abundance: .; len: 14; v_gene: TRBV5-1; CDR3aa: CASSGRGLRDTQYF; CDR3nt: TGCGCCAGCAGCGGGCGGGGGTTGAGGGATACGCAGTATTTT
d_gene: .; j_gene: TRBJ1-1; abundance: .; len: 15; v_gene: TRBV19; CDR3aa: CASSIYGEVNTEAFF; CDR3nt: TGTGCCAGTAGTATTTACGGGGAGGTGAACACTGAAGCTTTCTTT
d_gene: .; j_gene: TRBJ1-1; abundance: .; len: 13; v_gene: TRBV12-3/TRBV12-4; CDR3aa: CASRTRGITEAFF; CDR3nt: TGTGCCAGCAGGACTCGGGGTATCACTGAAGCTTTCTTT
d_gene: .; j_gene: TRBJ1-2; abundance: .; len: 12; v_gene: TRBV12-3/TRBV12-4; CDR3aa: CASSGGLYGYTF; CDR3nt: TGTGCCAGCAGTGGCGGACTCTATGGCTACACCTTC
d_gene: .; j_gene: TRBJ1-4; abundance: .; len: 16; v_gene: TRBV4-2; CDR3aa: CASSQEGSTGSEKLFF; CDR3nt: TGTGCCAGCAGCCAAGAGGGGTCGACCGGGAGTGAAAAACTGTTTTTT
d_gene: .; j_gene: TRBJ1-5; abundance: .; len: 14; v_gene: TRBV10-2; CDR3aa: CASSRGGSNQPQHF; CDR3nt: TGCGCCAGCAGTAGGGGAGGGAGCAATCAGCCCCAGCATTTT
d_gene: TRBD1; j_gene: TRBJ2-6; abundance: .; len: 16; v_gene: TRBV5-1; CDR3aa: CASSTGQLSGANVLTF; CDR3nt: TGCGCCAGCAGCACGGGACAGCTGTCTGGGGCCAACGTCCTGACTTTC
d_gene: .; j_gene: TRBJ2-7; abundance: .; len: 15; v_gene: TRBV19; CDR3aa: CASSSPGLKTYEQYF; CDR3nt: TGTGCCAGTAGTTCCCCGGGACTCAAAACCTACGAGCAGTACTTC
d_gene: TRBD1; j_gene: TRBJ2-2; abundance: .; len: 16; v_gene: TRBV6-4; CDR3aa: CASSVERGLVPGELFF; CDR3nt: TGTGCCAGCAGTGTTGAAAGGGGGCTTGTTCCCGGGGAGCTGTTTTTT
d_gene: TRBD1; j_gene: TRBJ2-2; abundance: once; len: 14; v_gene: TRBV6-5; CDR3aa: CASRQYRGLRELFF; CDR3nt: TGTGCCAGCAGACAATACAGGGGGCTCCGGGAGCTGTTTTTT
d_gene: .; j_gene: TRBJ2-6; abundance: .; len: 15; v_gene: TRBV5-6; CDR3aa: CASSRRGTGANVLTF; CDR3nt: TGTGCCAGCAGCAGAAGGGGGACTGGGGCCAACGTCCTGACTTTC
d_gene: .; j_gene: TRBJ1-2; abundance: .; len: 16; v_gene: TRBV2; CDR3aa: CASSALGGAKLYGYTF; CDR3nt: TGTGCCAGCAGTGCCCTCGGAGGGGCAAAACTCTATGGCTACACCTTC
d_gene: .; j_gene: TRBJ2-5; abundance: .; len: 15; v_gene: TRBV10-3; CDR3aa: CAISDSKGRFETQYF; CDR3nt: TGTGCCATCAGTGACAGCAAGGGGCGATTCGAGACCCAGTACTTC
d_gene: TRBD2; j_gene: TRBJ2-7; abundance: .; len: 15; v_gene: TRBV6-5; CDR3aa: CASRGISGGSYEQYF; CDR3nt: TGTGCCAGCAGAGGAATTAGCGGGGGCTCCTACGAGCAGTACTTC
d_gene: .; j_gene: TRBJ2-7; abundance: .; len: 15; v_gene: TRBV4-1; CDR3aa: CASSQEQGLGYEQYF; CDR3nt: TGCGCCAGCAGCCAAGAACAGGGATTGGGCTACGAGCAGTACTTC
d_gene: TRBD2; j_gene: TRBJ2-1; abundance: .; len: 15; v_gene: TRBV5-1; CDR3aa: CASSSLAGGPHEQFF; CDR3nt: TGCGCCAGCAGCTCGCTAGCGGGGGGGCCTCATGAGCAGTTCTTC
d_gene: .; j_gene: TRBJ2-3; abundance: .; len: 15; v_gene: TRBV11-2; CDR3aa: CASSLDQGSTDTQYF; CDR3nt: TGTGCCAGCAGCTTAGACCAGGGATCCACAGATACGCAGTATTTT
d_gene: TRBD1; j_gene: TRBJ2-5; abundance: once; len: 23; v_gene: TRBV5-1; CDR3aa: CASSLLIHSTGGMERGNQETQYF; CDR3nt: TGCGCCAGCAGCTTGCTTATTCATTCAACAGGGGGCATGGAGCGGGGAAATCAAGAGACCCAGTACTTC
d_gene: .; j_gene: TRBJ1-6; abundance: .; len: 13; v_gene: TRBV30; CDR3aa: CAWCPGVNSPLHF; CDR3nt: TGTGCCTGGTGCCCGGGAGTGAATTCACCCCTCCACTTT
d_gene: .; j_gene: TRBJ2-1; abundance: many; len: 14; v_gene: TRBV9; CDR3aa: CASSRRTLNNEQFF; CDR3nt: TGTGCCAGCAGCCGGAGGACTTTAAACAATGAGCAGTTCTTC
d_gene: .; j_gene: TRBJ2-7; abundance: once; len: 14; v_gene: TRBV5-1; CDR3aa: CASSFQGLSYEQYF; CDR3nt: TGCGCCAGCAGCTTTCAGGGCCTATCCTACGAGCAGTACTTC
d_gene: .; j_gene: TRBJ1-2; abundance: .; len: 13; v_gene: TRBV2; CDR3aa: CATAGGKGYGYTF; CDR3nt: TGTGCCACAGCGGGAGGGAAGGGGTATGGCTACACCTTC
d_gene: TRBD1; j_gene: TRBJ1-4; abundance: .; len: 16; v_gene: TRBV15; CDR3aa: CATSRDLAGGGEKLFF; CDR3nt: TGTGCCACCAGCAGAGATTTGGCAGGGGGAGGTGAAAAACTGTTTTTT
d_gene: TRBD1; j_gene: TRBJ1-5; abundance: .; len: 15; v_gene: TRBV19; CDR3aa: CASSPDRAFNQPQHF; CDR3nt: TGTGCCAGTAGCCCTGACAGGGCCTTCAATCAGCCCCAGCATTTT
d_gene: TRBD2; j_gene: TRBJ2-3; abundance: .; len: 16; v_gene: TRBV13; CDR3aa: CASSLSASGITDTQYF; CDR3nt: TGTGCCAGCAGCTTATCGGCTAGCGGTATTACAGATACGCAGTATTTT
d_gene: TRBD2; j_gene: TRBJ2-7; abundance: .; len: 16; v_gene: TRBV9; CDR3aa: CASSVGTSGGAYEQYF; CDR3nt: TGTGCCAGCAGCGTAGGAACTAGCGGGGGGGCCTACGAGCAGTACTTC
d_gene: .; j_gene: TRBJ1-3; abundance: .; len: 14; v_gene: TRBV19; CDR3aa: CASSWTTSGNTIYF; CDR3nt: TGTGCCAGTAGTTGGACAACCTCTGGAAACACCATATATTTT
d_gene: .; j_gene: TRBJ2-2; abundance: .; len: 15; v_gene: TRBV2; CDR3aa: CASSREFWNTGELFF; CDR3nt: TGTGCCAGCAGTCGGGAATTCTGGAACACCGGGGAGCTGTTTTTT
d_gene: TRBD1; j_gene: TRBJ1-2; abundance: .; len: 14; v_gene: TRBV24-1; CDR3aa: CATSDTDRAYGYTF; CDR3nt: TGTGCCACCAGTGACACGGACAGGGCCTATGGCTACACCTTC
d_gene: TRBD1; j_gene: TRBJ1-5; abundance: .; len: 14; v_gene: TRBV30; CDR3aa: CAWSEGQGSQPQHF; CDR3nt: TGTGCCTGGAGTGAGGGACAGGGTTCCCAGCCCCAGCATTTT
d_gene: .; j_gene: TRBJ2-4; abundance: .; len: 15; v_gene: TRBV4-2; CDR3aa: CASSQAAGTKNIQYF; CDR3nt: TGTGCCAGCAGCCAAGCGGCGGGGACGAAAAACATTCAGTACTTC
d_gene: .; j_gene: TRBJ1-1; abundance: once; len: 15; v_gene: TRBV2; CDR3aa: CASSPSEGRGTEAFF; CDR3nt: TGTGCCAGCAGCCCCTCGGAGGGGCGAGGCACTGAAGCTTTCTTT
d_gene: .; j_gene: TRBJ2-2; abundance: .; len: 15; v_gene: TRBV4-2; CDR3aa: CASSPPLIVTGELFF; CDR3nt: TGTGCCAGCAGCCCTCCTCTAATAGTTACCGGGGAGCTGTTTTTT
d_gene: .; j_gene: TRBJ1-5; abundance: .; len: 15; v_gene: TRBV10-3; CDR3aa: CAISDTRDNNQPQHF; CDR3nt: TGTGCCATCAGTGATACTCGCGACAACAATCAGCCCCAGCATTTT
d_gene: TRBD2; j_gene: TRBJ2-7; abundance: once; len: 16; v_gene: TRBV18; CDR3aa: CASSFRTSGAPYEQYF; CDR3nt: TGTGCCAGCTCATTTAGGACTAGCGGGGCGCCCTACGAGCAGTACTTC
d_gene: TRBD1; j_gene: TRBJ1-1; abundance: once; len: 13; v_gene: TRBV5-1; CDR3aa: CASSTRDRVVAFF; CDR3nt: TGCGCCAGCAGCACCCGGGACAGGGTGGTTGCTTTCTTT
d_gene: .; j_gene: TRBJ1-3; abundance: .; len: 17; v_gene: TRBV4-1; CDR3aa: CASSQRGGESSGNTIYF; CDR3nt: TGCGCCAGCAGCCAGCGGGGGGGGGAAAGCTCTGGAAACACCATATATTTT
d_gene: TRBD1; j_gene: TRBJ1-4; abundance: .; len: 20; v_gene: TRBV6-1; CDR3aa: CASSAFAGTGGLGTNEKLFF; CDR3nt: TGTGCCAGCAGTGCATTTGCCGGGACAGGAGGGTTGGGGACTAATGAAAAACTGTTTTTT
d_gene: .; j_gene: TRBJ1-1; abundance: .; len: 13; v_gene: TRBV19; CDR3aa: CASSIVVQAEAFF; CDR3nt: TGTGCCAGTAGTATAGTAGTCCAGGCTGAAGCTTTCTTT
d_gene: .; j_gene: TRBJ2-3; abundance: .; len: 16; v_gene: TRBV7-2; CDR3aa: CASSPFSGGTKNTQYF; CDR3nt: TGTGCCAGCAGCCCCTTTAGTGGGGGGACCAAAAATACGCAGTATTTT
d_gene: .; j_gene: TRBJ2-7; abundance: .; len: 13; v_gene: TRBV3-1/TRBV3-2; CDR3aa: CASSPYRTYEQYF; CDR3nt: TGTGCCAGCAGCCCCTACAGGACCTACGAGCAGTACTTC
d_gene: .; j_gene: TRBJ1-1; abundance: .; len: 14; v_gene: TRBV15; CDR3aa: CATSREGVSTEAFF; CDR3nt: TGTGCCACCAGCAGAGAAGGGGTAAGCACTGAAGCTTTCTTT
d_gene: .; j_gene: TRBJ1-2; abundance: .; len: 14; v_gene: TRBV6-5; CDR3aa: CASSFRGQTYGYTF; CDR3nt: TGTGCCAGCAGTTTCCGGGGACAAACCTATGGCTACACCTTC
d_gene: TRBD1; j_gene: TRBJ2-2; abundance: .; len: 17; v_gene: TRBV28; CDR3aa: CAGSGTGLEANTGELFF; CDR3nt: TGTGCCGGCTCCGGGACAGGGTTGGAGGCGAACACCGGGGAGCTGTTTTTT
d_gene: .; j_gene: TRBJ1-3; abundance: .; len: 14; v_gene: TRBV6-5; CDR3aa: CASSLAVSGNTIYF; CDR3nt: TGTGCCAGCAGTCTTGCGGTCTCTGGAAACACCATATATTTT
d_gene: TRBD1; j_gene: TRBJ1-3; abundance: .; len: 19; v_gene: TRBV3-1/TRBV3-2; CDR3aa: CASGKGRDRGPLSGNTIYF; CDR3nt: TGTGCCAGCGGGAAAGGGAGGGACAGGGGACCTCTCTCTGGAAACACCATATATTTT
d_gene: .; j_gene: TRBJ2-7; abundance: .; len: 14; v_gene: TRBV11-2; CDR3aa: CASSLRQVTYEQYF; CDR3nt: TGTGCCAGCAGCTTAAGGCAGGTCACCTACGAGCAGTACTTC
d_gene: TRBD1; j_gene: TRBJ2-1; abundance: many; len: 17; v_gene: TRBV24-1; CDR3aa: CATSDPDRGGRAHEQFF; CDR3nt: TGTGCCACCAGTGACCCTGACAGGGGCGGACGTGCTCATGAGCAGTTCTTC
d_gene: TRBD1; j_gene: TRBJ1-2; abundance: .; len: 14; v_gene: TRBV18; CDR3aa: CASSVQTGSYGYTF; CDR3nt: TGTGCCAGCTCAGTACAGACAGGGTCCTATGGCTACACCTTC
d_gene: TRBD1; j_gene: TRBJ2-7; abundance: .; len: 14; v_gene: TRBV25-1; CDR3aa: CASSTIDRAGEQYF; CDR3nt: TGTGCCAGCAGTACGATCGACAGGGCAGGGGAGCAGTACTTC
d_gene: TRBD1; j_gene: TRBJ1-4; abundance: .; len: 17; v_gene: TRBV11-2; CDR3aa: CASSLDLLRQGAEKLFF; CDR3nt: TGTGCCAGCAGCTTAGATCTTTTGAGACAGGGGGCTGAAAAACTGTTTTTT
d_gene: .; j_gene: TRBJ1-6; abundance: .; len: 15; v_gene: TRBV6-6; CDR3aa: CASRPSGESFSPLHF; CDR3nt: TGTGCCAGCAGGCCCTCAGGGGAATCGTTTTCACCCCTCCACTTT
d_gene: .; j_gene: TRBJ2-2; abundance: .; len: 15; v_gene: TRBV19; CDR3aa: CASKLMAANTGELFF; CDR3nt: TGTGCCAGTAAGCTTATGGCGGCGAACACCGGGGAGCTGTTTTTT